This T cell receptor beta chain was recovered during a study of T cell responses to AZD1222 COVID-19 vaccine. Sequenced by immunoSEQ multiplex PCR; TCRdb stores in-frame clones only, minus some. The sample contains approximately 120,000 clones, approximately 85% of which appear only once. Study-wide results and caveats: Females made up more of the donors, who were largely white British, and clonal diversity may have come out too low. CD4 TCRs covered the whole spike, strongest at regions 160-218 and 743-854.

Trimming removed 3 bases from V and 3 bases from J; junction bases left unmatched: 4. CDR3 length: 15 residues. CDR1 and CDR2 from the germline V gene are LNHDA and SQIVND (reference sequence). This clone was detected only once. The antigen is not known. This sample comprised peripheral blood, obtained 28 days after the second AZD1222 dose. The TCR comes from an adult who received the AZD1222 COVID-19 vaccine. This chain connects TRBV19 to TRBJ1-2; 10 nucleotides match TRBD1. DNA for the CDR3: TGTGCCAGTAGTATTCGACAGGGGGCGTACTATGGCTACACCTTC. Protein product: CASSIRQGAYYGYTF.